This TCR beta chain was documented in a study of T-cell memory formation after mild COVID-19. Germline V gene lookup returns CDR1 MNHNY and CDR2 SVGAGI (reference sequence). With 6 bases clipped from V and 14 bases from J, the junction kept 15 bases outside the gene matches. CDR3 length: 15 residues. Via MiXCR, TCRdb re-called the 5' RACE reads, giving one row per CDR3 protein. The sample carries 540,000 or so distinct CDR3 sequences, roughly 22% recorded once. The sequence was collected from an adult woman who had mild COVID-19 (a few samples of this study predate the infection). Cell type and time point are not known. Input material: PBMCs or a T cell subset sorted from them (not recorded which). This rearrangement joins TRBV6-6 to TRBJ2-1; 11 nucleotides agree with TRBD2. The CDR3 nucleotides read TGTGCCAGCAGGCAAACCGGGACTAGCGGATTCCGAGAGTTCTTC. It is translated as CASRQTGTSGFREFF.